A single sample is the source of the 19 T cell receptor beta chains below, sequenced in a study of T cell repertoires and Cas9 in healthy adults. Data came from immunoSEQ multiplex PCR; TCRdb stores just in-frame clones and leaves some out. The sample shows roughly 23,000 clones, about 89% of them seen only once. What was sequenced was CD4+ effector T cells (CD127+, CD25-, CD137-, CD154-) from PBMCs; culture status not recorded. Receptors were obtained from a human donor in good health.

The V and J genes are TRBV28 and TRBJ1-3; TRBD1 matches 7 bases. This CDR3 region has 16 residues. Germline V gene data show CDR1 as MDHEN and CDR2 as SYDVKM. Trimming took 5 bases from V and 4 from J; bases not matched to a gene: 11. The CDR3 protein is CASSPPGTDSGNTIYF. In DNA form, the CDR3 reads TGTGCCAGCAGTCCTCCCGGGACAGATAGCGGAAACACCATATATTTT.

This sequence joins TRBV28 and TRBJ1-1; no reliable D call. Per the germline V gene, CDR1 is MDHEN and CDR2 is SYDVKM. This CDR3 has 12 amino acids. CDR3 loop: CAILRRNTEAFF. CDR3 sequence (DNA): TGTGCTATTCTCCGACGGAACACTGAAGCTTTCTTT.

This chain joins TRBV5-1 and TRBJ1-1; D possibly corresponds to TRBD1 (5 bases). The V end was cut by 4 bases, the J end by 7 bases, with 14 bases between. CDR3 length: 13 amino acids. Germline V CDR1 and CDR2: SGHRS, YFSETQ. CDR3 nucleotide sequence: TGCGCCAGCAGCCCACTTGAGGGGCGTGAAGCTTTCTTT. Translated, it gives CASSPLEGREAFF.

The chain employs TRBV7-9 and TRBJ1-4; 10 bases are shared with TRBD1. Losses at the gene ends were 5 bases for V and 8 bases for J; bases not matched to a gene: 5. The CDR3 loop spans 14 amino acids. Germline lookup yields CDR1 SEHNR and CDR2 FQNEAQ (reference sequence). The CDR3 DNA reads as TGTGCCAGCAGCACGGACAGGGGGGGAGAAAAACTGTTTTTT. Its protein is CASSTDRGGEKLFF.

This rearrangement joins TRBV6-5 to TRBJ2-7; 9 bases agree with TRBD1. The CDR3 covers 14 residues. The V gene end was trimmed by 6 bases and the J gene end by 7 bases; junction bases not matched to a gene: 10. CDR1 is MNHEY and CDR2 is SVGAGI in the germline V gene. The CDR3 DNA is TGTGCCAGCAGGTCACAGGGGGCGACGGGGGAGCAGTACTTC. Encoded protein: CASRSQGATGEQYF.

The genes are TRBV6-5 and TRBJ1-1; D is undetermined. From germline, CDR1 is MNHEY and CDR2 SVGAGI. The CDR3 extends over 15 amino acids. Trimming took 0 bases from V and 0 from J, leaving 8 bases between them. CDR3 residues: CASSYSRTVNTEAFF. Here the CDR3 DNA reads TGTGCCAGCAGTTACTCGAGGACGGTGAACACTGAAGCTTTCTTT.

V and J are TRBV5-4 and TRBJ2-4, with D possibly called TRBD1 or TRBD2 (7 bases each). Trimming cost V 0 bases and J 3 bases, with 13 bases left between them. Germline values: CDR1 SGHNT, CDR2 YYREEE (reference sequence). The CDR3 has 16 amino acids. CDR3 residues: CASSLEAGGGKNIQYF. In DNA form, the CDR3 reads TGTGCCAGCAGCTTGGAGGCAGGGGGGGGCAAAAACATTCAGTACTTC.

The J gene is TRBJ2-1, the V gene TRBV21-1; the table's D call, TRBD1, has no DNA check behind it. TRBV21-1 is a listed pseudogene. The CDR3 has 18 amino acids. The CDR3, as DNA: TGTGCCAGCAGCAAACTCCGGGACAGGGTAATAGTTTACAATGAGCAGTTCTTC. Its translation: CASSKLRDRVIVYNEQFF.

CDR3 loop: CASILDRPNQPQHF. The DNA of the CDR3 is TGTGCCAGCATTCTGGACAGACCGAATCAGCCCCAGCATTTT. The chain carries TRBV6-1 and TRBJ1-5; D might be TRBD1 (6 bases). The CDR3 totals 14 residues. Trimming left V 7 bases short and J 4 bases short, with 14 bases between. Per germline, CDR1 MNHNS and CDR2 SASEGT.

For this clone: This same CDR3 is encoded by further DNA sequences in the sample. The V and J genes are TRBV30 and TRBJ2-3; D is perhaps TRBD2 (5 bases). V was trimmed by 7 bases and J by 5 bases, leaving 16 bases between them. The CDR3 extends over 13 amino acids. Germline loops: CDR1 GTSNPN, CDR2 SVGIG (reference sequence). The CDR3 region is CASSGGRVDTQYF. For the CDR3, the DNA is TGTGCCTCTTCCGGAGGAAGGGTAGATACGCAGTATTTT.

V gene TRBV19 combines with J gene TRBJ1-2, with D hard to call. The CDR3 consists of 13 residues. Germline V CDR1 and CDR2: LNHDA, SQIVND (reference sequence). V was clipped by 3 bases and J by 7 bases, with 12 bases between them. CDR3 bases: TGTGCCAGTAGTATTGGTTACCTTACTGGCTACACCTTC. As protein: CASSIGYLTGYTF.

The rearrangement joins TRBV5-4 to TRBJ1-4, with TRBD1 as a possible D gene (5 bases). Germline loops: CDR1 SGHNT, CDR2 YYREEE (reference sequence). The CDR3 spans 15 residues. Trimming cost V 3 bases and J 11 bases, with 20 bases left between them. CDR3 loop: CASSSSRDRPRKLFF. The CDR3, as DNA: TGTGCCAGCAGCTCAAGTCGGGACCGCCCCAGGAAACTGTTTTTT.

J is TRBJ1-1 and V is TRBV7-3; tentatively, D is TRBD1 (6 bases). CDR3 length equals 14 residues. CDR1 and CDR2 (germline): SGHTA, FQGTGA. V was pared by 5 bases and J by 5 bases, with 15 bases between. CDR3 protein: CASSRYREGTEAFF. CDR3 bases: TGTGCCAGCAGCCGATACAGGGAGGGGACTGAAGCTTTCTTT.

This clone was counted between two and nine times. The chain couples TRBV6-4 to TRBJ1-2; tentative D call: TRBD1 (6 bases). The ends were cut back, 0 bases at V and 3 bases at J, with 11 bases in the middle. The CDR3 runs 15 residues. The germline V gene has CDR1 MRHNA and CDR2 SNTAGT. CDR3 residues: CASSDSHSGDYGYTF. The DNA for the CDR3 is TGTGCCAGCAGTGACTCGCATTCAGGGGACTATGGCTACACCTTC.

This chain joins TRBV28 and TRBJ1-4, with a possible D match to TRBD1 (6 bases). This CDR3 is 15 amino acids long. V was trimmed by 5 bases and J by 0 bases, leaving 10 bases between them. Looked up from germline, CDR1 is MDHEN and CDR2 is SYDVKM. The DNA for the CDR3 is TGTGCCAGCAGTAACAGGGCTGCAACTAATGAAAAACTGTTTTTT. It codes for CASSNRAATNEKLFF.

The chain joins TRBV27 to TRBJ2-5; D gene ambiguous. Trimming cost V 3 bases and J 9 bases, with 11 bases left between them. CDR1 is MNHEY, CDR2 SMNVEV, per germline (reference sequence). The CDR3 sequence is 12 residues long. CDR3 protein: CASSFDGGPQYF. CDR3 DNA sequence: TGTGCCAGCAGTTTCGACGGTGGGCCCCAGTACTTC.

This rearrangement joins TRBV10-3 to TRBJ2-7; 7 nucleotides line up with TRBD2. The CDR3 loop spans 16 amino acids. Germline trimming cut 4 bases from V and 0 bases from J; bases unmatched to any gene: 9. The V gene's germline CDR1 is ENHRY and CDR2 SYGVKD. The CDR3 is CAISALAETSSYEQYF. The CDR3 DNA follows: TGTGCCATCAGTGCGCTAGCGGAAACTAGCTCCTACGAGCAGTACTTC.

CDR3 protein: CASSTKGAGDTEAFF. For the CDR3, the DNA is TGCGCCAGCAGCACTAAGGGGGCGGGGGACACTGAAGCTTTCTTT. The chain has TRBV5-1 and TRBJ1-1, with 7 positions matching TRBD1. The CDR3 is 15 residues long. Germline loops: CDR1 SGHRS, CDR2 YFSETQ. V was pared by 4 bases and J by 3 bases, with 9 bases of the junction left unmatched. Full variable domain (missing parts from reference TRBV5-1 and TRBJ1-1): KAGVTQTPRYLIKTRGQQVTLSCSPISGHRSVSWYQQTPGQGLQFLFEYFSETQRNKGNFPGRFSGRQFSNSRSEMNVSTLELGDSALYLCASSTKGAGDTEAFFGQGTRLTVV.

The chain combines TRBV6-5 with TRBJ1-5; 8 nucleotides align to TRBD1. This CDR3 is built from 14 residues. Trimming removed 6 bases from V and 5 bases from J; junction bases left unmatched: 6. Per the germline V gene, CDR1 is MNHEY and CDR2 is SVGAGI. CDR3 nucleotides: TGTGCCAGCAGGTCGGGACAGGCTGATCAGCCCCAGCATTTT. Residues: CASRSGQADQPQHF.